The rows below give T cell receptor beta chains drawn from one sample of a study of T cells in localized non-small cell lung cancer. Some clones are missing from TCRdb's copy, which holds only in-frame ones; the method was immunoSEQ multiplex PCR. The sample has 100,000 to 150,000 clones; around 90% are singletons. The sample in question was peripheral blood, obtained before any cancer treatment. These receptors were taken from a female donor aged 60 or older with stage I lung adenocarcinoma. Each CDR3 is given without its conserved first and last residue.

j_gene	v_gene	CDR3aa
TRBJ1-2	TRBV6-1	ASSESGTGVSGYT
TRBJ2-5	TRBV5-5	ASSLLGGYQETQY
TRBJ1-6	TRBV9	ASSGGGRENSPLH
TRBJ1-1	TRBV6-1	ASSPGRKNTEAF
TRBJ1-1	TRBV2	ASSGPVLGLGSAF
TRBJ2-4	TRBV25-1	ASSEGDKYAIQY
TRBJ1-1	TRBV19	ASSIKPRGLKTEAF
TRBJ2-7	TRBV6-1	ASRAAGTFYEQY
TRBJ2-3	TRBV5-1	ASSYGTISTDTQY
TRBJ1-3	TRBV6-6	ASSYGDVPGNTIY
TRBJ1-5	TRBV11-2	ASSLGGDQPQH
TRBJ1-2	TRBV28	ASRTGGPNYGYT
TRBJ2-7	TRBV5-1	ASSSSIYEQY
TRBJ1-5	TRBV2	ASRRDRTGDKNQPQH
TRBJ2-4	TRBV4-2	ASSQDPFGEAKNIQY
TRBJ1-5	TRBV15	ATSRDRFQPQH
TRBJ2-1	TRBV4-1	ASSLRAAGVVGNEQF
TRBJ2-2	TRBV7-6	ASNAGADTGELF
TRBJ1-2	TRBV28	ASSLQRANYGYT
TRBJ2-3	TRBV2	ASSDPSGSADTQY
TRBJ2-3	TRBV7-2	ASSLGHATDTQY
TRBJ2-5	TRBV5-1	ASSAGLAEQMGETQY
TRBJ2-5	TRBV19	ASSIGGTSQETQY
TRBJ2-7	TRBV9	ASSVDPGWDEQY
TRBJ2-1	TRBV5-4	ASSLGSGGPNDEQF
TRBJ2-1	TRBV11-2	ASSFGPIHIVRNEQF
TRBJ2-2	TRBV7-2	ASSLGWGTGELF
TRBJ2-7	TRBV27	ASCPNKGYEQY
TRBJ2-5	TRBV2	ASRGGRGETQY
TRBJ2-2	TRBV7-3	ASSLRRGGTGELF
TRBJ2-1	TRBV10-2	ASRGSGSGTLTYNEQF
TRBJ2-3	TRBV5-8	ASSLFLGGRSDTQY
TRBJ2-7	TRBV5-5	ASSEVASGEQY
TRBJ1-1	TRBV2	ASSEARPRTEAF
TRBJ1-1	TRBV5-4	ASSPNMGLPAEAF
TRBJ2-1	TRBV20-1	SARVGHEQF
TRBJ2-7	TRBV5-1	ASSLDGQVPLREQY
TRBJ2-7	TRBV11-3	ASSPGLVYEQY
TRBJ2-1	TRBV6-5	ASSYSWSGGFNEQF
TRBJ1-1	TRBV9	ASSVAPGSEAF
TRBJ2-1	TRBV11-2	ASSLKLAGNEQF
TRBJ1-1	TRBV2	ASHKGTVNTEAF
TRBJ2-3	TRBV11-1	ASQGPDTQY
TRBJ1-2	TRBV9	ASSPGPAQGGYT
TRBJ2-7	TRBV6-1	ASSGPYGTYEQY
TRBJ2-1	TRBV5-1	ASRSRLGAGWGNEQF
TRBJ2-2	TRBV7-3	ASSFGPVPNTGELF
TRBJ2-5	TRBV5-1	ASSLNRGETQY
TRBJ2-6	TRBV6-1	ASRDRAGANVLT
TRBJ2-2	TRBV27	ASSKGQGNTGELF
TRBJ1-1	TRBV6-5	ASTLLENTEAF
TRBJ1-2	TRBV7-9	ASTLSVSDGYT